This T cell receptor (beta chain) came from a study of T cell repertoires in cytomegalovirus infection. Turning to the study itself: Public TCR beta signatures provided an indication of both CMV infection and a matching HLA type.

This clonotype was observed at least ten times. Antigen specificity is unknown. Study conclusions and caveats: Carriers of CMV plus the relevant HLA were identified by cumulative public TCR beta family frequency. Predominance within the ex vivo response was attributable to HLA-C-restricted CMV-specific TCR beta clonotypes.

The CDR3 is made up of 14 amino acids. J lost 10 bases, V lost 4 bases, and 9 bases had no gene match. Germline CDR1 is SGHTA and CDR2 is FQGNSA. Via MiXCR, TCRdb re-called the reads, giving one row per CDR3 protein. Of fewer than 250,000 distinct CDR3 sequences in the sample, 9% to 15% were seen once. The sequenced material came from PBMCs. This TCR came from a human donor in good health (CMV status not recorded). Some clones in this sample may be carry-over from other donors' samples. The chain uses TRBV7-2 and TRBJ2-1; 8 bases map to TRBD2. The CDR3 DNA sequence: TGTGCCAGCAGCTCCAGCGGGGGAGGGACAGAGCAGTTCTTC. Amino acid sequence: CASSSSGGGTEQFF.